This T cell receptor beta chain was profiled in a study of neoadjuvant nivolumab and ipilimumab in lung cancer. Study findings and constraints: Only a single major-pathologic-response sample was available for clonality analysis.

For this clone: What it binds is unknown.

V lost 4 bases, J lost 4 bases, and 10 bases lay in between. The length of the CDR3 is 14 residues. CDR1 is SGHAT, CDR2 FQNNGV, per germline. Clones were read by immunoSEQ multiplex PCR, and TCRdb kept only the in-frame ones, dropping some. This table has over 25,000 clones, more than 80% appearing once. This material consisted of tumor tissue, taken after neoadjuvant nivolumab, alone or with ipilimumab, at or shortly before surgery. This chain uses TRBV11-2 with TRBJ2-2; D remains unclear. The sequence came from an adult with non-small cell lung cancer. The CDR3 here is CASSSALLTGELFF. The CDR3 region has the DNA TGTGCCAGCAGCTCCGCTCTCCTCACCGGGGAGCTGTTTTTT.